This TCR beta chain is from a study of shared clonotypes between healthy human individuals. About the study: In total, the donors were a couple of women and a few men aged 18 to 49. Each donor's CD8 memory used one plate, CD8 naive two, each CD4 subset three.

When replicate PCRs were run on sorted subsets, they used approximately 210 ng DNA, approximately 27,000 T cell genomes. Some clones are missing from TCRdb's copy, which holds only in-frame ones; the method was immunoSEQ multiplex PCR. The table has 450,000 to 700,000 clones, roughly 96% seen once. Terminally differentiated effector memory CD45RA+ cells were left out of the naive CD8 fraction, which was CD45RO-negative and positively selected for CCR7. Study-wide findings and caveats: Few donors restricted represented genetic and exposure-history diversity.

Notes on this clone: The target antigen is unknown. Additional DNA sequences in this sample encode the identical CDR3.

Sequenced: naive CD8+ T cells sorted from blood. The source is a woman in her thirties in good health.

CDR3 DNA sequence: TGTGCCACCAGCAGAGCAGTCAATGAGCAGTTCTTC. It translates to CATSRAVNEQFF. The V and J genes are TRBV15 and TRBJ2-1; the D is unclear. Per germline, CDR1 LNHNV and CDR2 YYDKDF (reference sequence). This CDR3 is 12 amino acids long. The V gene lost 1 base and the J gene lost 6 bases, with 4 bases spanning the gap.